The 10 T cell receptor beta chains presented below share a single source sample, sequenced in a study of T cell repertoires in cytomegalovirus infection. Each CDR3 protein is one row after TCRdb ran MiXCR on the reads. The sample consists of approximately 130,000 distinct CDR3 sequences, about 10% of them appearing once. Material for sequencing was PBMCs. The source of these receptors is a human donor in good health (CMV status not recorded). Some clones in this sample may be carry-over from other donors' samples.

This clonotype was counted at least ten times. The chain employs TRBV5-3 and TRBJ2-1, with 14 positions matching TRBD2. TRBV5-3 is an ORF; its function is uncertain. V was clipped by 8 bases and J by 6 bases; unmatched bases: 13. This CDR3 spans 17 amino acids. CDR3 sequence: CASSMAPGLAGANEQFF. For the CDR3, the DNA is TGTGCCAGCAGCATGGCACCGGGACTAGCGGGGGCCAATGAGCAGTTCTTC.

This clonotype was detected only a few times. The chain has TRBV20-1 and TRBJ1-5; TRBD1 matches 8 bases. Germline V gene data show CDR1 as DFQATT and CDR2 as SNEGSKA (reference sequence). The J segment lost 2 bases and the V segment lost 5 bases, leaving 2 bases of the junction unmatched. This CDR3 has 13 residues. The CDR3 reads CSAPQGGNQPQHF. The CDR3 DNA reads TGCAGTGCTCCACAGGGGGGCAATCAGCCCCAGCATTTT.

Ten or more counts support this clonotype. The J gene is TRBJ1-2, the V gene TRBV7-9, with D tentatively TRBD1 (5 bases). Germline V gene sequence: CDR1 SEHNR, CDR2 FQNEAQ (reference sequence). The CDR3 loop spans 18 amino acids. V gave up 6 bases and J gave up 0 bases, with 23 bases separating them. CDR3 amino acids: CASSPLRGGTVSNYGYTF. In DNA form, the CDR3 reads TGTGCCAGCAGTCCCCTCCGAGGAGGGACCGTCTCTAACTATGGCTACACCTTC.

The CDR3 bases are TGCAGTGCTCGCAGGGCGAGAGAAGAAAAACTGTTTTTT. Its translation: CSARRAREEKLFF. This chain uses TRBV20-1 with TRBJ1-4; possibly TRBD1 for D (5 bases). V was pared by 5 bases and J by 8 bases, with 15 bases between. CDR1 and CDR2 (germline): DFQATT, SNEGSKA (reference sequence). The CDR3 spans 13 residues.

This rearrangement joins TRBV20-1 to TRBJ1-2; D is uncertain. Trimming shortened V by 6 bases and J by 4 bases, and 18 bases separated the two germline ends. The CDR3 runs 14 residues. The germline gives CDR1 DFQATT, CDR2 SNEGSKA (reference sequence). The CDR3 region is CSADPQRTSYGYTF. DNA for the CDR3: TGCAGTGCCGATCCGCAGCGTACCAGCTATGGCTACACCTTC.

This clonotype was observed a few times. V usage is TRBV20-1 and J usage is TRBJ2-1, with TRBD2 identical over 8 bases. The CDR3 extends over 18 amino acids. Germline V gene sequence: CDR1 DFQATT, CDR2 SNEGSKA (reference sequence). The ends lost 0 bases at V and 1 base at J; junction bases unmatched: 11. CDR3 DNA: TGCAGTGCTAGAGATTGGGGCGGGGGGTGGTTTTCCTACAATGAGCAGTTCTTC. It is translated as CSARDWGGGWFSYNEQFF.

The chain links TRBV19 to TRBJ2-7; 9 nucleotides agree with TRBD2. The V and J ends lost 9 bases and 2 bases, in that order; junction bases with no gene match: 5. CDR1 LNHDA and CDR2 SQIVND come from the germline V gene (reference sequence). The CDR3 extends over 13 amino acids. CDR3 amino acids: CASGLANAYEQYF. The CDR3, as DNA: TGTGCCAGCGGACTAGCGAACGCCTACGAGCAGTACTTC. The full variable domain, rest sourced from reference TRBV19 and TRBJ2-7, is DGGITQSPKYLFRKEGQNVTLSCEQNLNHDAMYWYRQDPGQGLRLIYYSQIVNDFQKGDIAEGYSVSREKKESFPLTVTSAQKNPTAFYLCASGLANAYEQYFGPGTRLTVT.

This clonotype was recorded at least ten times. V is TRBV7-2 and J is TRBJ1-2; 7 bases are shared with TRBD1. V was clipped by 4 bases and J by 2 bases; unmatched bases: 7. The CDR3 runs 15 residues. CDR1 SGHTA and CDR2 FQGNSA come from the germline V gene. CDR3 residues: CASSSRPGQNYGYTF. The CDR3 region has the DNA TGTGCCAGCAGCTCCCGCCCGGGACAGAACTATGGCTACACCTTC.

V gene TRBV7-4 combines with J gene TRBJ1-2; 7 bases agree with TRBD1. There are 12 residues in the CDR3. Trimming cost V 10 bases and J 5 bases; bases outside gene matches: 7. CDR1 and CDR2 from the germline V gene are SGHVT and SQSDAQ. DNA for the CDR3: TGTGCCACTGGTGACAGGGTGTATGGCTACACCTTC. As protein: CATGDRVYGYTF. The full variable domain, completed using reference TRBV7-4 and TRBJ1-2, is GAGVSQSPRYKVAKRGRDVALRCDSISGHVTLYWYRQTLGQGSEVLTYSQSDAQRDKSGRPSGRFSAERPERSVSTLKIQRTEQGDSAVYLCATGDRVYGYTFGSGTRLTVV.

This clonotype was picked up many times. CDR3 in amino acids: CASSIQGTGEQYF. The DNA of the CDR3 is TGTGCCAGCAGCATACAGGGTACGGGCGAGCAGTACTTC. This sequence joins TRBV7-2 and TRBJ2-7; weak D call: TRBD1 (6 bases). Germline lookup yields CDR1 SGHTA and CDR2 FQGNSA. The length of the CDR3 is 13 residues. Trimming pared 5 bases from V and 6 bases from J, leaving 14 bases between.